This section outlines one T cell receptor (beta chain) sequence together with its context. TCRdb re-called the reads with MiXCR, one entry per CDR3 protein. This sample has 150,000 or so distinct CDR3 sequences, with around 22% found just once. Germline V lookup: CDR1 MNHNS, CDR2 SASEGT. Trimming left V 6 bases short and J 4 bases short, with 6 bases between. This CDR3 region has 11 residues. This sample is part of a study of T cell repertoires in cytomegalovirus infection. This receptor was taken from a human donor in good health (CMV status not recorded). Some clones in this sample may be carry-over from other donors' samples. The specimen was PBMCs. The V gene is TRBV6-1, the J gene TRBJ1-1; D ambiguous. The CDR3 here is CASRGATEAFF. The CDR3 DNA reads TGTGCCAGCAGGGGTGCCACTGAAGCTTTCTTT.